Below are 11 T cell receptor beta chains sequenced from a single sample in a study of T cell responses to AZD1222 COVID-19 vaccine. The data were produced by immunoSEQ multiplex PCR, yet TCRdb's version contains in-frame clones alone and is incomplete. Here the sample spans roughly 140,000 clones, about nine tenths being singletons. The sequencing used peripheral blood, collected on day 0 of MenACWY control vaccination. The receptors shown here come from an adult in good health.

Here the CDR3 reads CASSTETGELFF. CDR3 sequence (DNA): TGCGCCAGCAGCACCGAGACCGGGGAGCTGTTTTTT. The chain joins TRBV5-1 to TRBJ2-2; D unresolved. This CDR3 contains 12 residues. In germline, CDR1 is SGHRS, CDR2 YFSETQ. V lost 4 bases and J lost 5, with 6 bases in between.

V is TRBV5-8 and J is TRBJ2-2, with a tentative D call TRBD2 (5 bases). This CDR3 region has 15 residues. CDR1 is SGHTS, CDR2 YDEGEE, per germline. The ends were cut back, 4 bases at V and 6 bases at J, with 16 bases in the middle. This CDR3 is CASSRGRPGAGELFF. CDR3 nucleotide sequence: TGTGCCAGCAGCCGGGGTCGCCCCGGGGCCGGGGAGCTGTTTTTT.

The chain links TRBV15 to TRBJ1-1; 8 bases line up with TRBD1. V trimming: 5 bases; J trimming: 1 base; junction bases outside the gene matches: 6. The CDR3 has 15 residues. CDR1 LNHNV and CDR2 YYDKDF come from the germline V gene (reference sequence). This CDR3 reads CATSLGQGRNTEAFF. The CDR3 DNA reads TGTGCCACCAGCTTAGGACAGGGCAGGAACACTGAAGCTTTCTTT.

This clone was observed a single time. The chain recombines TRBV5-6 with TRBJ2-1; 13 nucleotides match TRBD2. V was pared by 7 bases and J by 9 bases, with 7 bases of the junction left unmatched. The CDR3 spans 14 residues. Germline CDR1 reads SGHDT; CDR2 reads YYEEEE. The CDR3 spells CASVPGLAGAEQFF. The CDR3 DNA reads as TGTGCCAGCGTCCCAGGACTAGCGGGAGCTGAGCAGTTCTTC.

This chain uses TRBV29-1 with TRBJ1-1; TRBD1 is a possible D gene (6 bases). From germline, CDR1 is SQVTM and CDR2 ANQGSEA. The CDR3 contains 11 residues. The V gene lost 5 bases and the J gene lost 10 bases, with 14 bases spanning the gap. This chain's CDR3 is CSVYRQGRAFF. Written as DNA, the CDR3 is TGCAGCGTTTACCGCCAGGGGCGAGCTTTCTTT.

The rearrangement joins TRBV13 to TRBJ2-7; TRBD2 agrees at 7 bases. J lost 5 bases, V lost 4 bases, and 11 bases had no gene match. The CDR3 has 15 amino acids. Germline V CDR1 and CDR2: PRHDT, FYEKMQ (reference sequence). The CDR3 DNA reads TGTGCCAGCAGCTCCGAACGGGGGGTTTGGGACGAGCAGTACTTC. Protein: CASSSERGVWDEQYF.

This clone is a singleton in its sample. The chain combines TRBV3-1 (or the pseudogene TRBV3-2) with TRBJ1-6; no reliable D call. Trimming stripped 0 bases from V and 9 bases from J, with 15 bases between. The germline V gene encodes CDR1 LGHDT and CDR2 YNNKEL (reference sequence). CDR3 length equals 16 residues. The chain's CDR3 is CASSQELGSVGSPLHF. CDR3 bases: TGTGCCAGCAGCCAAGAGTTGGGCAGCGTCGGTTCACCCCTCCACTTT.

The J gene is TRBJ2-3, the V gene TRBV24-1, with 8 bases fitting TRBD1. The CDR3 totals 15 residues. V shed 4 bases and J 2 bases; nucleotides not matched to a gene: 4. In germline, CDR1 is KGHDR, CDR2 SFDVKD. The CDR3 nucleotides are TGTGCCACCAGTGAAAGGACAGGGCCCACAGATACGCAGTATTTT. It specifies CATSERTGPTDTQYF.

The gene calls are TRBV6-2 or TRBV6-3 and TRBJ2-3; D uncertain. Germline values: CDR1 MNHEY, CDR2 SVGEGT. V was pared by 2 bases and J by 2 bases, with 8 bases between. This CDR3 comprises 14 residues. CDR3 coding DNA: TGTGCCAGCAGTTACGTTGCACTCACAGATACGCAGTATTTT. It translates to CASSYVALTDTQYF.

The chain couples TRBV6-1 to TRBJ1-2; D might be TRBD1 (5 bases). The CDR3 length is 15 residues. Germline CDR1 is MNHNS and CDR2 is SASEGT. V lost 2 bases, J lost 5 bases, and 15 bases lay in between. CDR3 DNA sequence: TGTGCCAGCAGTGAATCGTCGGGGACGGCTTATGGCTACACCTTC. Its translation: CASSESSGTAYGYTF.

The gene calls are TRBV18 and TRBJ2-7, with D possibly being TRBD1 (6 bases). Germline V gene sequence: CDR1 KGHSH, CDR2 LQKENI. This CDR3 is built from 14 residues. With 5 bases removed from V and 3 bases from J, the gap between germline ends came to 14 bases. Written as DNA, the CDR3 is TGTGCCAGCTCAACATCGGGACACCGCTACGAGCAGTACTTC. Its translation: CASSTSGHRYEQYF.